The rows below give T cell receptor beta chains drawn from one sample of a study of T cell responses to AZD1222 COVID-19 vaccine. The repertoire was sequenced with immunoSEQ multiplex PCR; TCRdb's copy has only in-frame clones and lacks some. Of roughly 80,000 clones in the sample, about 90% were seen once. Sequenced here: peripheral blood, sampled on day 0 of MenACWY control vaccination. The source of these receptors is an adult in good health. Both conserved end residues are part of each CDR3. The order of the fields is clone size, V gene, J gene, D gene, CDR3 DNA, CDR3 protein. D genes are given only for firm matches. Where a row states a size, it is once, few, many or the class of an expanded clone; other rows omit it.

.	TRBV15	TRBJ1-1	.	TGTGCCACCAGCAGAGCAGGGGTGAACACTGAAGCTTTCTTT	CATSRAGVNTEAFF
.	TRBV7-8	TRBJ1-5	.	TGTGCCAGCAGCTTAGCGGAGAATCAGCCCCAGCATTTT	CASSLAENQPQHF
.	TRBV7-2	TRBJ1-6	TRBD1	TGTGCCAGCAGCTTATTGGACAGGGTCTCACCCCTCCACTTT	CASSLLDRVSPLHF
.	TRBV6-4	TRBJ2-1	TRBD2	TGTGCCAGCAATCCCCTTGGGGAAATGAAGCGGGGGTACAATGAGCAGTTCTTC	CASNPLGEMKRGYNEQFF
.	TRBV5-1	TRBJ2-1	TRBD1	TGCGCCAGCAGCTTGGGACAGGGATACAATGAGCAGTTCTTC	CASSLGQGYNEQFF
.	TRBV10-3	TRBJ2-5	.	TGTGCCATCAGTTATCAACTAGAAGAGACCCAGTACTTC	CAISYQLEETQYF
.	TRBV12-3/TRBV12-4	TRBJ2-5	.	TGTGCCAGCAGTTTTTCGGAGACCCAGTACTTC	CASSFSETQYF
once	TRBV28	TRBJ2-3	.	TGTGCCAGCAGAAACCGTGGAAGTAAGGATACGCAGTATTTT	CASRNRGSKDTQYF
.	TRBV12-3/TRBV12-4	TRBJ2-1	.	TGTGCCAGCAGCCCCGCGAATGAGCAGTTCTTC	CASSPANEQFF
few	TRBV4-3	TRBJ1-2	.	TGCGCCAGCAGCCCGACGGACGGCTATGGCTACACCTTC	CASSPTDGYGYTF
.	TRBV3-1/TRBV3-2	TRBJ1-1	.	TGTGCCAGCAGCCAACGGGCGGGCATTAACACTGAAGCTTTCTTT	CASSQRAGINTEAFF
.	TRBV24-1	TRBJ2-1	.	TGTGCCACCAGTGAGTCCTCGGGATTCCGCGATGAGCAGTTCTTC	CATSESSGFRDEQFF
.	TRBV3-1/TRBV3-2	TRBJ1-2	.	TGTGCCAGCAGCCTAGACACTGCTAACTATGGCTACACCTTC	CASSLDTANYGYTF
once	TRBV5-1	TRBJ1-6	.	TGCGCCAGCAACTCGGGGGAAGGCCTAAGGTCACCCCTCCACTTT	CASNSGEGLRSPLHF
once	TRBV5-1	TRBJ1-6	.	TGCGCCAGCAGCCCCGACAGTTCATATTCACCCCTCCACTTT	CASSPDSSYSPLHF
.	TRBV28	TRBJ1-1	TRBD1	TGTGCCACCGAACCCGCTGGGACAGGGGGGCAGAACACTGAAGCTTTCTTT	CATEPAGTGGQNTEAFF
.	TRBV9	TRBJ2-7	TRBD1	TGTGCCAGCAGCGTAGATCGACAGGGCCACGAGCAGTACTTC	CASSVDRQGHEQYF
.	TRBV4-3	TRBJ1-5	.	TGCGCCAGCAGCCAAGGAGAGGGCCAGCCCCAGCATTTT	CASSQGEGQPQHF
.	TRBV18	TRBJ2-7	TRBD1	TGTGCCAGCTCACCATGGGAGACAGGGACCTCCTACGAGCAGTACTTC	CASSPWETGTSYEQYF
.	TRBV7-3	TRBJ2-7	.	TGTGCCAGCAGCTTCGGGGGAGGAGGGACTTTCGAGCAGTACTTC	CASSFGGGGTFEQYF
.	TRBV28	TRBJ2-5	.	TGTGCCAGCAGTCCCGAACTAGAATTGGAGACCCAGTACTTC	CASSPELELETQYF
once	TRBV4-1	TRBJ2-7	.	TGCGCCAGCAGCCAAGCTTGGCCAGACGAACAACAGTACTTC	CASSQAWPDEQQYF
.	TRBV27	TRBJ2-7	.	TGTGCCAGCACCCCCAGATGGGGGAAAATTTCCTACGAGCAGTACTTC	CASTPRWGKISYEQYF
.	TRBV21-1	TRBJ2-3	.	TGTGCCAGCAGCTCCTGCCGTTGGCTAGCGGGAGGCCCTACTTCAGATACGCAGTATTTT	CASSSCRWLAGGPTSDTQYF
.	TRBV2	TRBJ2-1	TRBD2	TGTGCCAGCACCCCAGGGACTAGCACTTACAATGAGCAGTTCTTC	CASTPGTSTYNEQFF
.	TRBV6-5	TRBJ2-4	.	TGTGCCAGCAGTTACCTTTCGTCGGCGGCCAAAAACATTCAGTACTTC	CASSYLSSAAKNIQYF
few	TRBV29-1	TRBJ1-2	TRBD1	TGCAGCGTTGCTGGACAGGGAGTATCTGGCTACACCTTC	CSVAGQGVSGYTF
.	TRBV6-5	TRBJ2-7	.	TGTGCCAGCAGTACCAGACGGGGGAGAACCTACGAGCAGTACTTC	CASSTRRGRTYEQYF
.	TRBV7-9	TRBJ1-2	.	TGTGCCAGCAGACTCGGGGACGGTGGGGGCTACACCTTC	CASRLGDGGGYTF
.	TRBV19	TRBJ1-5	TRBD1	TGTGCCAGTAGTATTGGGGACAGGTTTGCCAATCAGCCCCAGCATTTT	CASSIGDRFANQPQHF
.	TRBV23-1	TRBJ1-1	.	TGCGCCAGCAGTCAATCAGGGGGAGGGAACACTGAAGCTTTCTTT	CASSQSGGGNTEAFF
.	TRBV6-5	TRBJ1-6	TRBD1	TGTGCCAGCGGACAGGGGTCTTCACCCCTCCACTTT	CASGQGSSPLHF
.	TRBV7-8	TRBJ1-1	.	TGTGCCAGCAGCTTTGTGGGGATGGACACTGAAGCTTTCTTT	CASSFVGMDTEAFF
.	TRBV5-8	TRBJ2-5	TRBD2	TGTGCCAGCAGCCGGGGACTAGCACAAGAGACCCAGTACTTC	CASSRGLAQETQYF
.	TRBV4-1	TRBJ2-3	.	TGCGCCAGCAGCCAACCCCCCGGGGAGATAGATACGCAGTATTTT	CASSQPPGEIDTQYF
.	TRBV19	TRBJ2-5	TRBD2	TGTGCCAGTAGCACATCTAGCGGGAGGAAGACCCAGTACTTC	CASSTSSGRKTQYF
.	TRBV7-6	TRBJ2-1	TRBD2	TGTGCCAGCAGCTTTAATACGGGCGTCAGACTAGCGAATAATGAACAGTTCTTC	CASSFNTGVRLANNEQFF
.	TRBV29-1	TRBJ1-2	.	TGCAGCGTGATTCGTGGGGACGGCTGGGATGGCTACACCTTC	CSVIRGDGWDGYTF
.	TRBV24-1	TRBJ1-5	TRBD1	TGTGCCACCAGTGAGGCGGGACAGGGAACCCGGAATCAGCCCCAGCATTTT	CATSEAGQGTRNQPQHF
few	TRBV18	TRBJ1-1	.	TGTGCCAGCTCACCACCGGCAGACCCCCTCAGTACTGAAGCTTTCTTT	CASSPPADPLSTEAFF